This is a list of T cell receptor beta chains from one sample in a study of T cells in localized non-small cell lung cancer. Sequencing used immunoSEQ multiplex PCR; TCRdb keeps in-frame clones, though not all of them. The profile shows around 15,000 clones, approximately 90% of them singletons. The sequencing here drew on peripheral blood, taken before any cancer treatment. Every receptor here comes from a female donor at least 60 years old with stage III squamous cell lung carcinoma. Each CDR3 is given without its conserved first and last residue.

v_gene	j_gene	CDR3aa
TRBV19	TRBJ2-7	ASSYDRDYEQY
TRBV6-1	TRBJ2-5	ASSEATGGGETQY
TRBV7-9	TRBJ2-1	ASSSSGGSRVNEQF
TRBV10-3	TRBJ2-2	AISESGAGRSTGELF
TRBV19	TRBJ2-5	ASSSSFTGDQETQY
TRBV10-3	TRBJ2-2	AISEIRTLVTGELF
TRBV29-1	TRBJ2-5	SVEDWSAETQY
TRBV9	TRBJ2-5	ASSVAGIAGGSQETQY
TRBV19	TRBJ1-2	ASTKTTTPANGYT
TRBV2	TRBJ2-5	ASSGLRDSAQETQY
TRBV7-2	TRBJ1-2	ASSLEGVRAVSFYT
TRBV28	TRBJ2-6	ASSPPRTGANVLT
TRBV9	TRBJ2-2	ASSERGQGPTGELF
TRBV6-6	TRBJ1-5	ASGRQVVDQPQH
TRBV6-5	TRBJ1-6	ASSRQGNSPLH
TRBV28	TRBJ2-1	ASSWGHNEQF
TRBV9	TRBJ2-2	ASSVGDFRGRSTGELF
TRBV7-2	TRBJ1-1	ASSLAGAGVNTEAF
TRBV11-3	TRBJ2-2	ASSLGQGGSGELF
TRBV7-8	TRBJ1-2	ASSENPGQLVFGYT
TRBV5-8	TRBJ2-2	ASTLEDRATGELF
TRBV7-2	TRBJ1-1	ASSLYVETGNPEAF
TRBV18	TRBJ1-2	ASSPPPDTNYGYT
TRBV18	TRBJ2-3	ASSPDNGGDTQY
TRBV9	TRBJ1-1	ASGTANTEAF
TRBV2	TRBJ2-5	ASNGDKKETQY
TRBV6-1	TRBJ1-1	ASRQGKDTEAF
TRBV6-1	TRBJ1-5	ASSEMGALNQPQH
TRBV4-1	TRBJ1-3	ASSQEERARDIY
TRBV19	TRBJ2-4	ASSAGTSWENIQY
TRBV6-1	TRBJ2-7	ASSDVTSGGARDEQY
TRBV2	TRBJ1-4	ASSVGGLRGNEKLF
TRBV7-9	TRBJ1-2	ASSPSSDYGYT
TRBV5-6	TRBJ1-6	ASSSDLSDGNSPLH
TRBV7-9	TRBJ1-4	ASSLGLGQQGEKLF
TRBV30	TRBJ2-3	AGGERFTDTQY
TRBV28	TRBJ2-1	ASSATGVENEQF
TRBV28	TRBJ2-7	ASSGDVNEQY
TRBV9	TRBJ2-1	ASSELAGGYNEQF
TRBV14	TRBJ1-2	ASSPITSGDYGYT
TRBV4-1	TRBJ1-5	ASSQNGGGAILAQH
TRBV19	TRBJ2-3	ASSSRDRGTDTQY
TRBV19	TRBJ1-1	ASFNRDTEAF
TRBV9	TRBJ2-1	ASSVLAGGPSYNEQF
TRBV15	TRBJ1-1	ATSRTVDSYTEAF
TRBV6-5	TRBJ1-5	ATKNPGSNQPQH
TRBV7-2	TRBJ2-7	ASSLRGTYEQY
TRBV28	TRBJ2-2	ASSFNQNTGELF
TRBV20-1	TRBJ2-1	SAQTSGKQF
TRBV5-6	TRBJ2-3	ASSLAADHPTDTQY
TRBV6-1	TRBJ2-3	ASSEDRTDTQY